These T cell receptor beta chains were read from a single sample in a study of vaccination effects on CD4 cells after COVID-19. No cognate antigen is known for these TCRs. Sequenced by immunoSEQ multiplex PCR; TCRdb stores in-frame clones only, minus some. Of 70,000 or so clones in the sample, around 69% were seen once. The sample consisted of CD4+ T cells from PBMCs cultured without peptide, taken after COVID-19 vaccination. The receptors were sampled from a human donor who received a COVID-19 vaccine. CDR3s include the opening cysteine and the closing phenylalanine or tryptophan. D genes are given only for firm matches.

TRBJ1-2 | - | TRBV5-1 | CASSLQQGNYGYTF | TGCGCCAGCAGCTTACAACAGGGCAACTATGGCTACACCTTC
TRBJ1-5 | - | TRBV6-5 | CASSYSRTEGIQPQHF | TGTGCCAGCAGTTACTCGCGGACAGAGGGAATTCAGCCCCAGCATTTT
TRBJ2-5 | - | TRBV6-5 | CASSRIRGPLETQYF | TGTGCCAGCAGCCGGATCCGTGGGCCCCTGGAGACCCAGTACTTC
TRBJ1-1 | - | TRBV18 | CASSPSLDAEAFF | TGTGCCAGCTCACCCTCCCTGGACGCTGAAGCTTTCTTT
TRBJ2-5 | - | TRBV5-1 | CASSSTALETQYF | TGCGCCAGCAGCTCGACTGCCCTCGAGACCCAGTACTTC
TRBJ1-4 | TRBD1 | TRBV30 | CAWGTGREKLFF | TGTGCCTGGGGGACAGGGAGGGAAAAACTGTTTTTT
TRBJ1-2 | - | TRBV28 | CASSFVGKNYGYTF | TGTGCCAGCAGTTTTGTGGGGAAGAACTATGGCTACACCTTC
TRBJ2-2 | - | TRBV6-5 | CASSSTGQNTGELFF | TGTGCCAGCAGTTCTACGGGACAGAACACCGGGGAGCTGTTTTTT
TRBJ1-5 | - | TRBV24-1 | CATSDSNQPQHF | TGTGCCACCAGCGATAGCAATCAGCCCCAGCATTTT
TRBJ2-5 | - | TRBV2 | CASSEPGRGTQYF | TGTGCCAGCAGTGAACCGGGACGCGGGACCCAGTACTTC
TRBJ1-6 | - | TRBV7-2 | CASSLARGGVRNSPLHF | TGTGCCAGCAGCTTAGCTCGCGGAGGGGTGAGAAATTCACCCCTCCACTTT